The 27 T cell receptor beta chains presented below share a single source sample, sequenced in a study of T-cell memory formation after mild COVID-19 (dated by TCRdb to the early 2020s). The protocol used for the library was 5' RACE. Reads for this sample came from an Illumina NovaSeq 6000. Clones were called with MiXCR by TCRdb after fastp trimmed the public reads at Q25, and only in-frame beta chains were retained. Rows matching on CDR3 protein sequence are summarized as one entry with the most common DNA and genes. The sample includes hundreds of thousands of distinct CDR3 sequences, with 20% observed a single time. The ten largest make up about 12% of the sample. The sequenced sample consisted of PBMCs or a T cell subset sorted from them (not recorded which). These receptors originate from an adult woman who had mild COVID-19 (a few samples of this study predate the infection). The sample titles of this study are shuffled in the database, so cell type and time point are left out; the donor was told from shared clones.

This clonotype was recorded a few times. The gene calls are TRBV12-3 or TRBV12-4 and TRBJ2-1; 8 nucleotides agree with TRBD1. The CDR3 loop spans 16 amino acids. V shed 5 bases and J 4 bases; nucleotides not matched to a gene: 10. In nucleotides, the CDR3 is TGTGCCAGCAGTCCGCTCGGGGGACAGGTTTACAATGAGCAGTTCTTC. Amino acids: CASSPLGGQVYNEQFF.

The chain joins TRBV12-5 to TRBJ2-5, with D possibly TRBD1 on 5 matching bases. Deletions cut 1 base from V and 9 bases from J, with 15 bases between. Germline V lookup: CDR1 LGHNT, CDR2 FRNRAP. The CDR3 runs to 14 residues. CDR3 protein: CASGLATVPGAQYF. Here the CDR3 DNA reads TGTGCTAGTGGTTTGGCGACAGTGCCTGGGGCCCAGTACTTC. Filled out from reference TRBV12-5 and TRBJ2-5, the complete variable domain reads DARVTQTPRHKVTEMGQEVTMRCQPILGHNTVFWYRQTMMQGLELLAYFRNRAPLDDSGMPKDRFSAEMPDATLATLKIQPSEPRDSAVYFCASGLATVPGAQYFGPGTRLLVL.

This clonotype was observed a handful of times. The rearrangement joins TRBV15 to TRBJ2-3; no firm D call. The ends were cut back, 3 bases at V and 0 bases at J, with 16 bases in the middle. Germline CDR1 and CDR2: LNHNV and YYDKDF (reference sequence). This CDR3 spans 17 amino acids. The CDR3 reads CATSSFGDTASTDTQYF. In DNA, the CDR3 is TGTGCCACCAGCAGCTTTGGGGATACTGCGAGCACAGATACGCAGTATTTT.

The J gene is TRBJ2-3, the V gene TRBV12-3 or TRBV12-4, with 9 positions matching TRBD2. Trimming took 2 bases from V and 0 from J; bases not matched to a gene: 3. CDR3 size: 16 residues. The CDR3 is CASSLSSGGSTDTQYF. As DNA, the CDR3 is TGTGCCAGCAGTTTAAGTAGCGGGGGAAGCACAGATACGCAGTATTTT.

V usage is TRBV7-9 and J usage is TRBJ2-3; D might be TRBD1 (6 bases). Germline values: CDR1 SEHNR, CDR2 FQNEAQ (reference sequence). This CDR3 contains 15 residues. V dropped 5 bases and J dropped 4 bases, with 16 bases sitting between them. The CDR3 here is CASSNSWGRADTQYF. The CDR3 nucleotides are TGTGCCAGCAGCAACAGCTGGGGGCGGGCAGATACGCAGTATTTT. The entire variable domain, with the rest obtained from reference TRBV7-9 and TRBJ2-3, is as follows: DTGVSQNPRHKITKRGQNVTFRCDPISEHNRLYWYRQTLGQGPEFLTYFQNEAQLEKSRLLSDRFSAERPKGSFSTLEIQRTEQGDSAMYLCASSNSWGRADTQYFGPGTRLTVL.

This clonotype was recorded a few times. The chain is built from TRBV19 and TRBJ1-3, with D hard to call. The germline gives CDR1 LNHDA, CDR2 SQIVND (reference sequence). The CDR3 runs 13 residues. With 6 bases removed from V and 2 bases from J, the gap between germline ends came to 8 bases. The chain's CDR3 is CASSDMAGNTIYF. For the CDR3, the DNA is TGTGCCAGTAGCGACATGGCTGGAAACACCATATATTTT.

This clonotype was observed at least ten times. This chain connects TRBV7-9 to TRBJ2-7; the D gene is possibly TRBD2 (5 bases). Germline lookup yields CDR1 SEHNR and CDR2 FQNEAQ (reference sequence). Between the trimmed V and J ends, which lost 3 bases and 6 bases, there was a span of 12 bases. The CDR3 loop spans 13 amino acids. As DNA, the CDR3 is TGTGCCAGCAGCTTTGATCCTCGGGGCGAGCAGTACTTC. It translates to CASSFDPRGEQYF.

The table lists this clonotype with many counts. The chain carries TRBV20-1 and TRBJ2-7; a possible D gene is TRBD2 (6 bases). The CDR3 is 13 amino acids. Between the trimmed V and J ends, which lost 3 bases and 7 bases, there was a span of 16 bases. Germline V gene data show CDR1 as DFQATT and CDR2 as SNEGSKA (reference sequence). The CDR3 sequence is CSASRTSQMEQYF. DNA of the CDR3: TGCAGTGCTAGTCGCACTAGCCAGATGGAGCAGTACTTC.

This clonotype came up a few times. V gene TRBV29-1 combines with J gene TRBJ1-1; no clear D. CDR1 is SQVTM, CDR2 ANQGSEA, per germline. The CDR3 is 11 amino acids. The germline V and J ends were trimmed by 3 bases and 6 bases, with 8 bases remaining between them. CDR3 DNA sequence: TGCAGCGTTGAGACTAAAGCTGAAGCTTTCTTT. Protein product: CSVETKAEAFF.

This clonotype has a handful of counts. CDR3 protein: CSVVGGHMGYEQYF. CDR3 bases: TGCAGCGTTGTGGGCGGGCACATGGGCTACGAGCAGTACTTC. The chain employs TRBV29-1 and TRBJ2-7, with D possibly TRBD2 on 5 matching bases. The germline V and J ends were trimmed by 4 bases and 3 bases, with 16 bases remaining between them. The CDR3 is 14 amino acids. Germline assignment: CDR1 SQVTM and CDR2 ANQGSEA.

This clonotype was detected only a few times. The chain links TRBV3-1 to TRBJ2-1; 14 nucleotides align to TRBD2. CDR3 length equals 17 residues. Germline-derived CDR1 and CDR2 are LGHDT and YNNKEL (reference sequence). Losses at the gene ends were 4 bases for V and 6 bases for J; bases not matched to a gene: 8. The CDR3 sequence: CASSLGLAGGQVNEQFF. For the CDR3, the DNA is TGTGCCAGCAGCCTCGGACTAGCGGGAGGCCAGGTCAATGAGCAGTTCTTC.

This clonotype was recorded a few times. V is TRBV2 and J is TRBJ2-7; TRBD2 is a possible D gene (6 bases). Looked up from germline, CDR1 is SNHLY and CDR2 is FYNNEI. There are 14 residues in the CDR3. V lost 1 base, J lost 4 bases, and 11 bases lay in between. The DNA for the CDR3 is TGTGCCAGCAGTGAAGTATCGGGGGTATACGAGCAGTACTTC. Translation gives CASSEVSGVYEQYF. Drawing the rest from reference TRBV2 and TRBJ2-7, the complete variable domain is EPEVTQTPSHQVTQMGQEVILRCVPISNHLYFYWYRQILGQKVEFLVSFYNNEISEKSEIFDDQFSVERPDGSNFTLKIRSTKLEDSAMYFCASSEVSGVYEQYFGPGTRLTVT.

This sequence joins TRBV18 and TRBJ2-7, with 9 bases identical to TRBD1. The ends lost 7 bases at V and 1 base at J; junction bases unmatched: 8. The CDR3 runs 15 residues. Looked up from germline, CDR1 is KGHSH and CDR2 is LQKENI. In DNA, the CDR3 is TGTGCCAGCTTCGGAGCAGGACAGGGGTCCTACGAGCAGTACTTC. It codes for CASFGAGQGSYEQYF.

This clonotype showed up just a few times. The chain recombines TRBV7-9 with TRBJ2-5; 7 bases match TRBD2. The V segment lost 1 base and the J segment 3 bases; nucleotides outside the gene matches: 8. The germline V gene has CDR1 SEHNR and CDR2 FQNEAQ (reference sequence). CDR3 length equals 16 residues. CDR3 DNA: TGTGCCAGCAGCTTAGGATTCGGGCTAGCGGAAGAGACCCAGTACTTC. Translating gives CASSLGFGLAEETQYF.

The chain couples TRBV2 to TRBJ2-1, with unresolved D. The CDR3 runs to 11 residues. CDR1 is SNHLY and CDR2 is FYNNEI in the germline V gene. The ends were cut back, 2 bases at V and 15 bases at J, with 11 bases in the middle. CDR3 sequence (DNA): TGTGCCAGCAGTGAAATACAGCTCCCGTTCTTC. Amino acids: CASSEIQLPFF.

This clonotype has at least ten counts. CDR3 in amino acids: CASRGGTEAFF. The CDR3 nucleotides are TGTGCCAGCAGGGGGGGCACTGAAGCTTTCTTT. The rearrangement links TRBV3-1 to TRBJ1-1; D is possibly TRBD1 (5 bases). Between the trimmed V and J ends, which lost 6 bases and 4 bases, there was a span of 6 bases. From germline, CDR1 is LGHDT and CDR2 YNNKEL (reference sequence). The CDR3 extends over 11 amino acids.

This clonotype was seen more than once but under ten times. The chain combines TRBV6-1 with TRBJ2-7, with TRBD2 matching 10 bases. The CDR3 runs to 18 residues. In germline, CDR1 is MNHNS, CDR2 SASEGT. The trim removed 1 base at V and 3 bases at J, leaving 12 bases unmatched. The CDR3 here is CASSEGGQVAGGFYEQYF. CDR3 nucleotide sequence: TGTGCCAGCAGTGAAGGTGGCCAGGTAGCGGGAGGCTTCTACGAGCAGTACTTC.

This clonotype was seen more than once but under ten times. The CDR3 region has the DNA TGTGCCAGCAGCCGGGGGAACCTCAATCAGCCCCAGCATTTT. Amino acid sequence: CASSRGNLNQPQHF. The chain joins TRBV12-3 or TRBV12-4 to TRBJ1-5; D might be TRBD1 (5 bases). Trimming left V 6 bases short and J 3 bases short, with 12 bases between. The CDR3 is 14 amino acids.

This clonotype has only a few counts. The chain uses TRBV5-8 and TRBJ2-3; D is uncertain. The CDR3 is made up of 16 amino acids. V lost 4 bases to trimming and J lost 1 base, with 16 bases between them. The germline V gene has CDR1 SGHTS and CDR2 YDEGEE. The CDR3 DNA is TGTGCCAGCAGCCCACCGTTGGGGATCGGCACAGATACGCAGTATTTT. It specifies CASSPPLGIGTDTQYF.

The rearrangement links TRBV6-2 or TRBV6-3 to TRBJ2-1; TRBD2 matches at 7 bases. The junction had 19 bases not matched to a gene; V was cut back by 8 bases and J by 6 bases. This CDR3 has 17 amino acids. Germline V gene lookup returns CDR1 MNHEY and CDR2 SVGEGT. CDR3 bases: TGTGCCAGCCTTGGGAGGGGACCACCAGAACCCCCCAATGAGCAGTTCTTC. Translating gives CASLGRGPPEPPNEQFF.

The rearrangement uses TRBV7-2 and TRBJ2-3, with D maybe TRBD2 (6 bases). From germline, CDR1 is SGHTA and CDR2 FQGNSA. Deletions cut 5 bases from V and 5 bases from J, with 26 bases between. The CDR3 is 18 amino acids. CDR3 in DNA: TGTGCCAGCAGCCCCGGGGCCTCGGGCGGGGCCCTAGGAGATACGCAGTATTTT. Protein product: CASSPGASGGALGDTQYF.

This chain connects TRBV10-3 to TRBJ1-4, with 8 nucleotides matching TRBD1. Germline values: CDR1 ENHRY, CDR2 SYGVKD. The CDR3 loop spans 14 amino acids. V gave up 10 bases and J gave up 1 base; unmatched junction bases: 5. The CDR3 coding sequence is TGTGCCACCAAACAGGGGGTAACTAATGAAAAACTGTTTTTT. This gives the protein CATKQGVTNEKLFF.

Only a few counts were recorded for this clonotype. J is TRBJ1-2 and V is TRBV19; D may be TRBD1 (5 bases). CDR3 length equals 15 residues. Germline V gene sequence: CDR1 LNHDA, CDR2 SQIVND (reference sequence). The V end was cut by 4 bases, the J end by 2 bases, with 14 bases between. CDR3 nucleotides: TGTGCCAGTAGTAAACAAAGGGACGGAAACTATGGCTACACCTTC. This translates into CASSKQRDGNYGYTF.

This clonotype showed up just a few times. This chain joins TRBV25-1 and TRBJ2-6, with 11 bases fitting TRBD1. Trimming cost V 3 bases and J 4 bases; bases outside gene matches: 5. This CDR3 comprises 17 residues. Per germline, CDR1 MGHDK and CDR2 SYGVNS. DNA for the CDR3: TGTGCCAGCAGTGATCCGGGACAGGGGGTGGGGGCCAACGTCCTGACTTTC. Translation gives CASSDPGQGVGANVLTF.

This clonotype was recorded many times. The V and J genes are TRBV5-5 and TRBJ2-1, with D perhaps being TRBD1 or TRBD2 (5 bases each). This CDR3 comprises 15 residues. Trimming cost V 2 bases and J 3 bases, with 12 bases left between them. Germline V CDR1 and CDR2: SGHKS, YYEKEE (reference sequence). The chain's CDR3 is CASSFDGAVYNEQFF. The CDR3 DNA reads as TGTGCCAGCAGCTTCGACGGGGCAGTCTACAATGAGCAGTTCTTC.

The V and J genes are TRBV20-1 and TRBJ1-2; D may be TRBD1 (5 bases). Germline assignment: CDR1 DFQATT and CDR2 SNEGSKA (reference sequence). V was pared by 0 bases and J by 8 bases, with 10 bases between. The CDR3 is 12 residues long. The CDR3 bases are TGCAGTGCTAGAGATGCAGGGTACGGCTACACCTTC. Translation: CSARDAGYGYTF.

This clonotype was recorded a few times. The chain couples TRBV2 to TRBJ2-1; 8 bases map to TRBD1. V lost 6 bases, J lost 0 bases, and 4 bases stayed unmatched. CDR3 length: 15 residues. The V gene's germline CDR1 is SNHLY and CDR2 FYNNEI. The CDR3 region is CASRGDRGSYNEQFF. The CDR3 bases are TGTGCCAGCAGGGGTGACAGGGGCTCCTACAATGAGCAGTTCTTC.